The clone carrying this T cell receptor beta chain was detected a few times. What it recognizes is unknown. Time point defined: week 47, end of study. Alongside topical imiquimod, each dose of vaccine comprised 300 ug of mutant IDH1 20-mer peptide. This record belongs to a study of a mutant IDH1 vaccine in newly diagnosed glioma. Study-wide background: Mean patient age was about 40 years; approximately 62% were male and about 40% female. Most had both radiotherapy and temozolomide beforehand; others had only one.

Trimming cost V 5 bases and J 7 bases, with 14 bases left between them. This CDR3 has 13 amino acids. Germline V CDR1 and CDR2: SEHNR, FQNEAQ (reference sequence). Profiled with immunoSEQ multiplex PCR; TCRdb holds only in-frame clones, not every one. The sample consists of about 56,000 clones, 60% to 80% of them appearing once. The sample consisted of PBMCs, taken from a glioma patient whose treatment included an IDH1 peptide vaccine. The chain joins TRBV7-9 to TRBJ1-1; possible D gene TRBD1, 5 bases. This TCR was recovered from a man in his forties or fifties with glioma. CDR3 sequence: CASSLGLPIEAFF. DNA for the CDR3: TGTGCCAGCAGCCTGGGACTCCCCATTGAAGCTTTCTTT.